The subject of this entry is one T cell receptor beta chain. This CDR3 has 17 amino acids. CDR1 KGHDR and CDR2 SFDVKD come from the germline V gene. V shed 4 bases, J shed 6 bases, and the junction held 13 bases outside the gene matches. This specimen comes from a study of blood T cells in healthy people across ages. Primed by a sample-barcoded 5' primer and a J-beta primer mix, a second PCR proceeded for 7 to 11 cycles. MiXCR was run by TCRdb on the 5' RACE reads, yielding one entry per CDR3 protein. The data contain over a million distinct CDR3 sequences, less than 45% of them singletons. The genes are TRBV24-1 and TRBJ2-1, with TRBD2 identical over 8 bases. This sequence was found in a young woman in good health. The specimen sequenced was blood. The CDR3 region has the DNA TGTGCCACCAGTGACACCGGAGAGCGGGAGAAGGTCAATGAGCAGTTCTTC. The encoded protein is CATSDTGEREKVNEQFF.